This paragraph covers one T cell receptor beta chain sequence. What it recognizes is unknown. Trimming pared 6 bases from V and 3 bases from J, leaving 23 bases between. The length of the CDR3 is 17 residues. Germline CDR1 reads MNHEY; CDR2 reads SMNVEV (reference sequence). The sample comes from a study of Graves' ophthalmopathy and Graves' hyperthyroidism. RNA transcripts yielded amplified TCR beta CDR3 regions. First-round RT-PCR used HTBI primers; second-round multiplex PCR followed. Each CDR3 protein is one row after TCRdb ran MiXCR on the multiplex PCR reads. The sample has about 620,000 distinct CDR3 sequences, 22% seen once; the top ten hold approximately 7%. Overall study results and limits: Blood shared most expanded thyroid clonotypes above 0.001 frequency. Progression of ophthalmopathy was predicted by the model with more than 70% sensitivity and about 72% specificity.

V gene TRBV27 combines with J gene TRBJ1-2, with a weak D call TRBD1 (5 bases). This receptor was obtained from a woman between 18 and 29 years old with stable Graves' hyperthyroidism. Some clones in this sample may be carry-over from other donors' samples. Material for sequencing was peripheral blood. The CDR3 sequence is CASSPLGQGARDYGYTF. As DNA, the CDR3 is TGTGCCAGCAGCCCCCTAGGGCAGGGAGCGCGCGACTATGGCTACACCTTC.